A single T cell receptor beta chain is shown here with its context. Its specificity is unknown. Primers: 60 Vbeta forward and 13 Jbeta reverse. The table came from immunoSEQ multiplex PCR; TCRdb's copy has only in-frame clones and leaves some out. The table has 55,000 to 80,000 clones, 85% seen once; the top ten hold about 10%. This entry comes from a study of cytomegalovirus exposure and HLA in healthy donors. Study outcomes and limitations: Presence/absence analyses assumed roughly uniform sequencing depth across donors, which may not hold.

Input material: PBMCs. The sequence derives from a female donor in good health and CMV-seronegative.

The CDR3 protein is CASRGSGNSYNEQFF. DNA for the CDR3: TGTGCCAGCAGAGGGAGCGGAAACTCCTACAATGAGCAGTTCTTC. This chain connects TRBV28 to TRBJ2-1; D may be TRBD2 (5 bases). The V gene lost 6 bases and the J gene lost 0 bases, with 12 bases spanning the gap. Germline V lookup: CDR1 MDHEN, CDR2 SYDVKM. CDR3 length: 15 amino acids.